A selection of T cell receptor beta chains follows, all from one sample in a study of blood T cell repertoires in COVID-19. The repertoire was sequenced with immunoSEQ multiplex PCR; TCRdb's copy has only in-frame clones and lacks some. The repertoire has 75,000 to 90,000 clones, over 70% of them found once; the top ten carry 8.5% to 14%. The sequenced sample consisted of peripheral blood. The receptor set was obtained from a man of 80 years or more with acute or convalescent COVID-19. Each CDR3 is given with its conserved first and last residue. Each record gives: D gene, J gene, clone size, CDR3 length, V gene, CDR3 protein, CDR3 DNA. The D gene is left open where the match is weak. A clone size is listed for some rows: how often the clone was seen (once, few, many), or a class if it is expanded.

TRBD1	TRBJ1-2	-	16	TRBV3-1/TRBV3-2	CASSPRDRGSGYGYTF	TGTGCCAGCAGCCCTAGGGACAGGGGGTCGGGATATGGCTACACCTTC
TRBD1	TRBJ2-7	-	12	TRBV3-1/TRBV3-2	CASSPTGLEQYF	TGTGCCAGCAGCCCGACAGGGCTCGAGCAGTACTTC
TRBD2	TRBJ2-7	-	15	TRBV4-3	CASSQASGREYEQYF	TGCGCCAGCAGCCAAGCCAGCGGGAGAGAGTACGAGCAGTACTTC
-	TRBJ1-2	-	15	TRBV4-3	CASSQAAGPNYGYTF	TGCGCCAGCAGCCAAGCGGCAGGGCCTAACTATGGCTACACCTTC
-	TRBJ1-4	-	16	TRBV10-3	CAISESDFTTNEKLFF	TGTGCCATCAGTGAGTCGGACTTTACAACTAATGAAAAACTGTTTTTT
-	TRBJ2-1	once	14	TRBV5-1	CASSPETAHSEQFF	TGCGCCAGCAGCCCGGAGACAGCCCACAGTGAGCAGTTCTTC
-	TRBJ2-5	-	17	TRBV5-1	CASSLEFRRGKQETQYF	TGCGCCAGCAGCTTGGAGTTTCGCAGGGGTAAACAAGAGACCCAGTACTTC
TRBD1	TRBJ1-3	-	15	TRBV4-2	CASRLQGAHGNTIYF	TGTGCCAGCAGATTACAGGGGGCCCATGGAAACACCATATATTTT
TRBD2	TRBJ2-5	-	14	TRBV30	CAWSQLAGGQTQYF	TGTGCCTGGAGTCAGCTAGCGGGAGGCCAGACCCAGTACTTC
-	TRBJ2-3	-	15	TRBV18	CASSPLVRGTDTQYF	TGTGCCAGCTCACCACTGGTGAGGGGCACAGATACGCAGTATTTT
TRBD1	TRBJ2-7	-	15	TRBV5-1	CASSLGDSSSYEQYF	TGCGCCAGCAGCTTGGGGGACAGTAGCTCCTACGAGCAGTACTTC
-	TRBJ1-4	-	15	TRBV7-9	CASSLARGAREKLFF	TGTGCCAGCAGCTTAGCGCGGGGGGCCCGTGAAAAACTGTTTTTT
-	TRBJ2-7	-	14	TRBV5-5	CASSLVTGIYEQYF	TGTGCCAGCAGCTTGGTAACAGGGATCTACGAGCAGTACTTC
-	TRBJ2-3	-	12	TRBV3-1/TRBV3-2	CASSPGLLTQYF	TGTGCCAGCAGCCCGGGACTCCTAACGCAGTATTTT
-	TRBJ2-1	-	17	TRBV7-2	CASSGEGGRGPYNEQFF	TGTGCCAGCAGCGGCGAGGGAGGTCGCGGCCCCTACAATGAGCAGTTCTTC
-	TRBJ1-2	few	13	TRBV27	CASAYTGLRGYTF	TGTGCCAGCGCCTATACGGGACTTCGAGGCTACACCTTC
-	TRBJ2-1	-	16	TRBV28	CASSLEGVGFYNEQFF	TGTGCCAGCAGTTTAGAGGGAGTGGGGTTTTACAATGAGCAGTTCTTC
-	TRBJ2-7	-	13	TRBV25-1	CASSGANYYEQYF	TGTGCCAGCAGTGGGGCCAATTACTACGAGCAGTACTTC
TRBD1	TRBJ2-5	-	14	TRBV5-1	CASSTPGQGETQYF	TGCGCCAGCAGCACCCCGGGACAGGGAGAGACCCAGTACTTC
-	TRBJ1-1	-	13	TRBV25-1	CASKGGANTEAFF	TGTGCCAGCAAGGGGGGGGCGAACACTGAAGCTTTCTTT
TRBD1	TRBJ1-5	once	18	TRBV19	CASTYPTAGGISNQPQHF	TGTGCCAGTACCTACCCTACGGCAGGGGGGATTAGCAATCAGCCCCAGCATTTT
TRBD1	TRBJ2-5	-	14	TRBV7-2	CASSSGTGRETQYF	TGTGCCAGCAGCAGCGGGACAGGGAGAGAGACCCAGTACTTC
TRBD1	TRBJ1-5	few	16	TRBV4-3	CASSQGTGGSNQPQHF	TGCGCCAGCAGCCAGGGGACAGGGGGTAGCAATCAGCCCCAGCATTTT
TRBD1	TRBJ1-1	-	16	TRBV11-1	CASSPTDRGMNTEAFF	TGTGCCAGCAGCCCGACGGACAGGGGGATGAACACTGAAGCTTTCTTT
-	TRBJ1-1	-	13	TRBV24-1	CATSVGLNTEAFF	TGTGCCACCAGTGTGGGGCTGAACACTGAAGCTTTCTTT
TRBD2	TRBJ2-1	-	15	TRBV9	CASSVGGLAGNEQFF	TGTGCCAGCAGCGTAGGGGGACTAGCGGGCAATGAGCAGTTCTTC
TRBD1	TRBJ1-5	-	15	TRBV5-1	CASSPGQGDNQPQHF	TGCGCCAGCAGCCCGGGACAGGGGGACAATCAGCCCCAGCATTTT
-	TRBJ2-7	-	11	TRBV5-6	CASSSRYEQYF	TGTGCCAGCAGCTCCCGGTACGAGCAGTACTTC
-	TRBJ2-2	-	14	TRBV18	CASSPPADTGELFF	TGTGCCAGCTCACCACCGGCAGACACCGGGGAGCTGTTTTTT
TRBD1	TRBJ1-1	-	14	TRBV18	CASSAGQGNTEAFF	TGTGCCAGCTCTGCGGGACAGGGTAACACTGAAGCTTTCTTT
-	TRBJ1-3	-	16	TRBV24-1	CATSDLDCYSGNTIYF	TGTGCCACCAGTGATTTGGACTGTTACTCTGGAAACACCATATATTTT
-	TRBJ1-5	-	14	TRBV7-2	CASSLRQGNQPQHF	TGTGCCAGCAGCTTAAGGCAGGGGAATCAGCCCCAGCATTTT
-	TRBJ1-2	-	16	TRBV15	CATSRDRAGQNYGYTF	TGTGCCACCAGCAGAGATCGGGCAGGGCAGAACTATGGCTACACCTTC
TRBD1	TRBJ1-1	-	16	TRBV2	CASSGDRAPMNTEAFF	TGTGCCAGCAGCGGTGACAGGGCCCCAATGAACACTGAAGCTTTCTTT
-	TRBJ2-1	once	13	TRBV6-2/TRBV6-3	CASSFPGIAREFF	TGTGCCAGCAGCTTCCCGGGGATAGCTCGGGAGTTCTTC
TRBD2	TRBJ2-1	-	13	TRBV28	CASTGTTYNEQFF	TGTGCCAGCACCGGGACTACCTACAATGAGCAGTTCTTC
TRBD1	TRBJ1-3	-	16	TRBV4-2	CASSQMGQGIRNTIYF	TGTGCCAGCAGCCAAATGGGACAGGGAATAAGGAACACCATATATTTT